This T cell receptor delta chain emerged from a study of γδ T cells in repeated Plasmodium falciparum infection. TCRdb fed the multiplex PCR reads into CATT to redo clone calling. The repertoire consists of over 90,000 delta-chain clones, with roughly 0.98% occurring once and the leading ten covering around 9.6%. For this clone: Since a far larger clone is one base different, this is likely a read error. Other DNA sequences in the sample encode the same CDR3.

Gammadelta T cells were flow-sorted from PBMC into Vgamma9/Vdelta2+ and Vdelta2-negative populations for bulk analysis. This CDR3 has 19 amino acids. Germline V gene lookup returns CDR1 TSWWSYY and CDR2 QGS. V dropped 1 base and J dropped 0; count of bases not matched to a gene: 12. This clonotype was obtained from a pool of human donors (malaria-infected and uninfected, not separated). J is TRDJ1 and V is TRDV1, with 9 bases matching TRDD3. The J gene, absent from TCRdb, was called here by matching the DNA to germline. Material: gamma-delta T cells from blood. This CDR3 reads CALGEHDRYWGTYTDKLIF. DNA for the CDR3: TGTGCTCTTGGGGAACATGACCGGTACTGGGGGACCTACACCGATAAACTCATCTTT.